This T cell receptor (beta chain) was retrieved from a study of cytomegalovirus exposure and HLA in healthy donors. Researchers ran the PCR with 60 Vbeta and 13 Jbeta primers. Clones were sequenced by immunoSEQ multiplex PCR, and TCRdb holds only the in-frame ones, with some missing. The sample contains 130,000 to 150,000 clones, approximately 79% of which appear only once. At collection, donors were nominally healthy, but unrecorded immune exposures were probable. General study results and limits: The likely origin of a cluster of highly shared sequence variants was a sequencing artifact. Analyses of presence/absence relied on an assumption of roughly uniform sequencing depth across donors. Later work found that TCR association rates differed between HLA loci; DRB1 had the most and HLA-C the fewest.

On this clone itself: What it binds is unknown.

Material for sequencing was PBMCs. This receptor was identified in a woman younger than 45 in good health and CMV-seronegative.

The CDR3 loop is CASSPPTGVSSYEQYF. In DNA form, the CDR3 reads TGTGCCAGCAGCCCGCCGACAGGGGTAAGCTCCTACGAGCAGTACTTC. This chain links TRBV5-6 with TRBJ2-7; the match to TRBD1 covers 8 bases. Trimming took 4 bases from V and 0 from J; bases not matched to a gene: 9. The CDR3 consists of 16 residues. CDR1 is SGHDT and CDR2 is YYEEEE in the germline V gene. Filled out from reference TRBV5-6 and TRBJ2-7, the complete variable domain reads DAGVTQSPTHLIKTRGQQVTLRCSPKSGHDTVSWYQQALGQGPQFIFQYYEEEERQRGNFPDRFSGHQFPNYSSELNVNALLLGDSALYLCASSPPTGVSSYEQYFGPGTRLTVT.